The rows below give T cell receptor beta chains drawn from one sample of a study of T cells in tuberculosis. Here immunoSEQ multiplex PCR was the method, and the copy in TCRdb shows in-frame clones only, minus some. Among some 25,000 clones, over 95% were seen once, and the ten largest hold less than 10%. The sample comprised PBMCs. Receptors originate from a donor between 10 and 29 years old with latent tuberculosis or without tuberculosis infection. CDR3s include the opening cysteine and the closing phenylalanine or tryptophan. The D gene is left open where the match is weak. For some rows the clone size is stated as once, few or many, or as a class when expanded; others skip it.

v_gene: TRBV12-5
d_gene: TRBD1
j_gene: TRBJ2-3
abundance: .
CDR3nt: TGTGCTAGTGGTCCAACCCGAGCCGGACAGGCCACAGATACGCAGTATTTT
CDR3aa: CASGPTRAGQATDTQYF

v_gene: TRBV6-1
d_gene: .
j_gene: TRBJ2-3
abundance: .
CDR3nt: TGTGCCAGCAGTGTGAGCGGGGATACGCAGTATTTT
CDR3aa: CASSVSGDTQYF

v_gene: TRBV5-1
d_gene: .
j_gene: TRBJ2-2
abundance: once
CDR3nt: TGCGCCAGCAGCTTAGGGCAGGGCAACCGGGAGCTGTTTTTT
CDR3aa: CASSLGQGNRELFF

v_gene: TRBV11-2
d_gene: .
j_gene: TRBJ1-6
abundance: .
CDR3nt: TGTGCCAGCAGCTTAAGGGGTAGCTCCTATAATTCACCCCTCCACTTT
CDR3aa: CASSLRGSSYNSPLHF

v_gene: TRBV11-2
d_gene: .
j_gene: TRBJ2-1
abundance: once
CDR3nt: TGTGCCAGCAGCCCCGTCGGCGGGGAGAAAAATGAGCAGTTCTTC
CDR3aa: CASSPVGGEKNEQFF

v_gene: TRBV9
d_gene: .
j_gene: TRBJ1-1
abundance: .
CDR3nt: TGTGCCAGCAGATCCCCTCTGAACACTGAAGCTTTCTTT
CDR3aa: CASRSPLNTEAFF

v_gene: TRBV10-3
d_gene: TRBD1
j_gene: TRBJ1-5
abundance: .
CDR3nt: TGTGCCATCAGTGAGTCAACCGGGACAGATAATCAGCCCCAGCATTTT
CDR3aa: CAISESTGTDNQPQHF

v_gene: TRBV9
d_gene: .
j_gene: TRBJ1-1
abundance: .
CDR3nt: TGTGCCAGCAGCGCAGGGAACACTGAAGCTTTCTTT
CDR3aa: CASSAGNTEAFF

v_gene: TRBV4-2
d_gene: TRBD2
j_gene: TRBJ2-5
abundance: .
CDR3nt: TGTGCCAGCAGCCAAGATGCCCCTAGCGGGGGAGACCAAGAGACCCAGTACTTC
CDR3aa: CASSQDAPSGGDQETQYF

v_gene: TRBV4-1
d_gene: .
j_gene: TRBJ1-2
abundance: .
CDR3nt: TGCGCCAGCAGCCAAGAAACAGGGATAGGCAACGGCTACACCTTC
CDR3aa: CASSQETGIGNGYTF

v_gene: TRBV5-1
d_gene: .
j_gene: TRBJ2-5
abundance: .
CDR3nt: TGCGCCAGCAGCTTGGCTGGGGCGCAAGAGACCCAGTACTTC
CDR3aa: CASSLAGAQETQYF

v_gene: TRBV30
d_gene: TRBD1
j_gene: TRBJ1-6
abundance: few
CDR3nt: TGTGCCTGGAGTGGAGGGGGCGACTCTTCACCCCTCCACTTT
CDR3aa: CAWSGGGDSSPLHF

v_gene: TRBV5-1
d_gene: TRBD1
j_gene: TRBJ1-2
abundance: .
CDR3nt: TGCGCCAGCAGCTCGAACCCGGGACAGGGGTACGGCTACACCTTC
CDR3aa: CASSSNPGQGYGYTF

v_gene: TRBV5-8
d_gene: TRBD1
j_gene: TRBJ2-4
abundance: .
CDR3nt: TGTGCCAGCAGCTCGGGACAGCCACTAGCCAAAAACATTCAGTACTTC
CDR3aa: CASSSGQPLAKNIQYF

v_gene: TRBV29-1
d_gene: TRBD1
j_gene: TRBJ1-1
abundance: .
CDR3nt: TGCAGCGTTGAGCGACAGGGGTCAGGTGAAGCTTTCTTT
CDR3aa: CSVERQGSGEAFF

v_gene: TRBV9
d_gene: .
j_gene: TRBJ2-7
abundance: .
CDR3nt: TGTGCCAGCAGCGTGAGTAGAAGCTCCTACGAGCAGTACTTC
CDR3aa: CASSVSRSSYEQYF

v_gene: TRBV5-1
d_gene: TRBD1
j_gene: TRBJ2-5
abundance: .
CDR3nt: TGCGCCAGCAGCCCCCTGACAGGGGGCTCGCGGAGAGAGACCCAGTACTTC
CDR3aa: CASSPLTGGSRRETQYF

v_gene: TRBV5-1
d_gene: .
j_gene: TRBJ2-3
abundance: .
CDR3nt: TGCGCCAGCAGCGCTACAGGCGCACGAGATACGCAGTATTTT
CDR3aa: CASSATGARDTQYF